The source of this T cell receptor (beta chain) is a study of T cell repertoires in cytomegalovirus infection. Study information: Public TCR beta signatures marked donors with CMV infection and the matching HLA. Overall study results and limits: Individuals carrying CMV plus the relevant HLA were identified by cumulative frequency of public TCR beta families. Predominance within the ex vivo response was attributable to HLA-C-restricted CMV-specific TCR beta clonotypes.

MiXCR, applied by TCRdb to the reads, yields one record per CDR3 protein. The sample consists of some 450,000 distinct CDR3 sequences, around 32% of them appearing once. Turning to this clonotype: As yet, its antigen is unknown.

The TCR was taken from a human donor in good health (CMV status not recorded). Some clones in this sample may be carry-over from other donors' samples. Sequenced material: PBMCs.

The DNA of the CDR3 is TGTGCCAGCAGTGTGGTGACAGGGAGCACTGAAGCTTTCTTT. Translated, it gives CASSVVTGSTEAFF. The gene calls are TRBV2 and TRBJ1-1; 7 bases fit TRBD1. After removal of 4 bases from V and 4 bases from J, the junction contained 6 bases not matched to a gene. CDR1 and CDR2 from the germline V gene are SNHLY and FYNNEI. This CDR3 has 14 amino acids.